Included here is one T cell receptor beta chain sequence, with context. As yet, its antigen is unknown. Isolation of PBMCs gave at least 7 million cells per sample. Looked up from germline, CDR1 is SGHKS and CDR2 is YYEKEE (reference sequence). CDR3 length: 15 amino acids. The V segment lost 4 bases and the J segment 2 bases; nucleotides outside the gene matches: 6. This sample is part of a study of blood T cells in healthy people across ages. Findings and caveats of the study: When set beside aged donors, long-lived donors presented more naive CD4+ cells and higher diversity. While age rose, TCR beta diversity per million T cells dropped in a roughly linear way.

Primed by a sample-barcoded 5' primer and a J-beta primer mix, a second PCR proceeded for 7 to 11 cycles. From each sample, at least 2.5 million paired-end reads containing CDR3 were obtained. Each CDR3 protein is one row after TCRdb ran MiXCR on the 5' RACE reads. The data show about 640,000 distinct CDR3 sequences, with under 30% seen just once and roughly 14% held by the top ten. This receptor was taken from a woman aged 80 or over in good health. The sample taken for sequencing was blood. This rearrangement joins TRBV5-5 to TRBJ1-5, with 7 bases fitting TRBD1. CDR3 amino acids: CASSPTGWGNQPQHF. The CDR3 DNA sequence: TGTGCCAGCAGCCCGACAGGGTGGGGCAATCAGCCCCAGCATTTT.